These 27 T cell receptor beta chains were sequenced from one sample in a study of cytotoxic CD8 clonotypes in ibrutinib-treated CLL. Method: immunoSEQ multiplex PCR; TCRdb's copy keeps in-frame clones and lacks some. Among 20,000 to 30,000 clones listed, about 72% were seen once. The sequences come from PBMCs, collected after 24 months of ibrutinib treatment. All receptors derive from a human donor with chronic lymphocytic leukemia.

This chain uses TRBV7-8 with TRBJ1-5; D unclear. This CDR3 spans 16 amino acids. Germline V gives CDR1 SGHVS, CDR2 FQNEAQ. Trimming took 1 base from V and 5 from J, leaving 15 bases between them. The CDR3 nucleotides read TGTGCCAGCAGCTTAGGGGCGGGCAACGTATATCAGCCCCAGCATTTT. Encoded protein: CASSLGAGNVYQPQHF.

This chain joins TRBV5-4 and TRBJ1-1, with D uncertain. Germline V lookup: CDR1 SGHNT, CDR2 YYREEE (reference sequence). V was pared by 0 bases and J by 1 base, with 7 bases between. The CDR3 extends over 14 amino acids. In nucleotides, the CDR3 is TGTGCCAGCAGCTTGGCAGGCGGGAACACTGAAGCTTTCTTT. Encoded protein: CASSLAGGNTEAFF.

The V call is TRBV4-2, the J call TRBJ2-1; TRBD2 matches at 8 bases. The CDR3 covers 20 residues. CDR1 and CDR2 (germline): LGHNA, YNFKEQ. Trimming cost V 1 base and J 7 bases; bases outside gene matches: 21. This chain's CDR3 is CASSQVSGGLGRGGRNEQFF. CDR3 nucleotide sequence: TGTGCCAGCAGCCAAGTAAGCGGGGGATTAGGCCGGGGGGGCCGGAATGAGCAGTTCTTC.

This clone was seen only once. The rearrangement uses TRBV5-6 and TRBJ1-1; D uncertain. Trimming removed 6 bases at V and 0 bases at J, with 12 bases between. Germline V gene data show CDR1 as SGHDT and CDR2 as YYEEEE. The CDR3 is 14 amino acids. The DNA of the CDR3 is TGTGCCAGCACGGACGGAGGGATGAACACTGAAGCTTTCTTT. Translated, it gives CASTDGGMNTEAFF.

This chain uses TRBV19 with TRBJ2-7, with 8 bases aligning to TRBD1. The CDR3 consists of 13 residues. CDR1 and CDR2 from the germline V gene are LNHDA and SQIVND (reference sequence). The J segment lost 9 bases and the V segment lost 3 bases, leaving 7 bases of the junction unmatched. CDR3 protein: CASSMDRVAVQYF. The DNA for the CDR3 is TGTGCCAGTAGTATGGACAGGGTGGCGGTGCAGTACTTC. Looking up the rest from reference TRBV19 and TRBJ2-7 gives the full variable domain: DGGITQSPKYLFRKEGQNVTLSCEQNLNHDAMYWYRQDPGQGLRLIYYSQIVNDFQKGDIAEGYSVSREKKESFPLTVTSAQKNPTAFYLCASSMDRVAVQYFGPGTRLTVT.

V and J are TRBV2 and TRBJ1-2; D is possibly TRBD1 (5 bases). V was trimmed by 4 bases and J by 6 bases, leaving 12 bases between them. The CDR3 covers 13 residues. Germline V gene sequence: CDR1 SNHLY, CDR2 FYNNEI. CDR3 protein: CASSVFGGDGYTF. The CDR3, as DNA: TGTGCCAGCAGTGTATTTGGGGGGGATGGCTACACCTTC. The full variable domain, with the rest looked up from reference TRBV2 and TRBJ1-2, is EPEVTQTPSHQVTQMGQEVILRCVPISNHLYFYWYRQILGQKVEFLVSFYNNEISEKSEIFDDQFSVERPDGSNFTLKIRSTKLEDSAMYFCASSVFGGDGYTFGSGTRLTVV.

In its sample, this clone was seen once. This chain links TRBV2 with TRBJ1-1; 9 nucleotides agree with TRBD1. V dropped 6 bases and J dropped 1; count of bases not matched to a gene: 9. Germline V gene lookup returns CDR1 SNHLY and CDR2 FYNNEI. The CDR3 covers 16 residues. CDR3 bases: TGTGCCAGCAGGGCCCCCGGGACAGGGCCGAACACTGAAGCTTTCTTT. Its translation: CASRAPGTGPNTEAFF.

This chain uses TRBV18 with TRBJ1-2; D may be TRBD1 (5 bases). V was shortened by 6 bases and J by 6 bases, with 14 bases between the two germline ends. The CDR3 runs 13 residues. Germline assignment: CDR1 KGHSH and CDR2 LQKENI. CDR3 loop: CASSSGQVDGYTF. CDR3 nucleotides: TGTGCCAGCTCCTCGGGGCAGGTGGATGGCTACACCTTC.

The V and J genes are TRBV29-1 and TRBJ2-1; 9 bases line up with TRBD1. The CDR3 is 14 amino acids. Trimming removed 4 bases from V and 4 bases from J; junction bases left unmatched: 5. Germline V gene sequence: CDR1 SQVTM, CDR2 ANQGSEA. The CDR3 DNA is TGCAGCGTTGTATGGGGGACAGGGTACAATGAGCAGTTCTTC. Protein product: CSVVWGTGYNEQFF.

Comments on this clone: The germline gene is not matched at one end of the junction; a read error may be the cause. Additional DNA sequences in this sample encode the identical CDR3. The gene calls are TRBV27 and TRBJ1-2; 7 bases align to TRBD1. The CDR3 is made up of 13 amino acids. Germline V gene data show CDR1 as MNHEY and CDR2 as SMNVEV (reference sequence). The CDR3 DNA is TGTGCCAGCAGCAGACAGGGTGTTGGTGGCTACACCTTT. Translation gives CASSRQGVGGYTF.

V usage is TRBV5-4 and J usage is TRBJ1-2; the match to TRBD1 covers 7 bases. Unmatched junction bases numbered 7, after V lost 4 bases and J lost 1 base. Germline V lookup: CDR1 SGHNT, CDR2 YYREEE (reference sequence). The CDR3 contains 15 residues. Written as DNA, the CDR3 is TGTGCCAGCAGCATACAGGGGAGGGGTAACTATGGCTACACCTTC. Translation gives CASSIQGRGNYGYTF.

In this sample, this clone turned up a few times. This chain connects TRBV10-1 to TRBJ2-2; D not resolved. The CDR3 length is 15 residues. The germline V gene has CDR1 WNHNN and CDR2 SYGVQD (reference sequence). The germline V and J ends were trimmed by 2 bases and 1 base, with 8 bases remaining between them. Here the CDR3 reads CASSELTKNTGELFF. CDR3 sequence (DNA): TGCGCCAGCAGTGAGCTCACAAAGAACACCGGGGAGCTGTTTTTT.

In this sample, this clone turned up a few times. The rearrangement joins TRBV7-9 to TRBJ2-7; D unclear. The V gene's germline CDR1 is SEHNR and CDR2 FQNEAQ (reference sequence). The CDR3 runs 14 residues. V was trimmed by 1 base and J by 3 bases, leaving 10 bases between them. DNA for the CDR3: TGTGCCAGCAGCTTAGACTCATTCAACTACGAGCAGTACTTC. Translating gives CASSLDSFNYEQYF.

Of note for this clone: A read error may produce the germline difference seen at one junction end. This chain uses TRBV5-1 with TRBJ2-1; D is unclear. Per the germline V gene, CDR1 is SGHRS and CDR2 is YFSETQ. This CDR3 has 12 residues. For the CDR3, the DNA is TGTGCCAGCAGCTTGGCCTCCAATGAGCAGTTCTTC. Its translation is CASSLASNEQFF.

This clone has at least ten counts. The chain employs TRBV10-3 and TRBJ1-6, with D unclear. The CDR3 contains 13 residues. V lost 4 bases to trimming and J lost 8 bases, with 9 bases between them. Germline CDR1 and CDR2: ENHRY and SYGVKD. DNA of the CDR3: TGTGCCATCAGTGGGAGCCTCCATTCACCCCTCCACTTT. This gives the protein CAISGSLHSPLHF.

The rearrangement links TRBV7-9 to TRBJ1-5; TRBD1 might be the D (5 bases). CDR1 and CDR2 from the germline V gene are SEHNR and FQNEAQ (reference sequence). The CDR3 sequence is 14 residues long. Trimming cost V 7 bases and J 2 bases, with 12 bases left between them. CDR3 DNA sequence: TGTGCCAGCACCCGTCAGGGCGGCAATCAGCCCCAGCATTTT. Translation: CASTRQGGNQPQHF.

The gene calls are TRBV5-4 and TRBJ1-2; TRBD1 is a possible D gene (5 bases). The V end lost 8 bases, the J end lost 6 bases, and 14 bases lay between the germline ends. Germline CDR1 SGHNT, CDR2 YYREEE (reference sequence). This CDR3 has 12 residues. CDR3 coding DNA: TGTGCCAGTTCTCCGGACATAAATGGCTACACCTTC. Translating gives CASSPDINGYTF. The entire variable domain, with the rest obtained from reference TRBV5-4 and TRBJ1-2, is as follows: ETGVTQSPTHLIKTRGQQVTLRCSSQSGHNTVSWYQQALGQGPQFIFQYYREEENGRGNFPPRFSGLQFPNYSSELNVNALELDDSALYLCASSPDINGYTFGSGTRLTVV.

The rearrangement links TRBV15 to TRBJ2-7; D not certain. The germline V and J ends were trimmed by 5 bases and 4 bases, with 12 bases remaining between them. The germline CDR1 and CDR2 sequences are LNHNV and YYDKDF (reference sequence). The CDR3 spans 13 residues. The CDR3 nucleotides read TGTGCCACCAGCGGAACAGCACGGTACGAGCAGTACTTC. Its translation is CATSGTARYEQYF. Combining the CDR3 with reference TRBV15 and TRBJ2-7 gives the whole variable domain DAMVIQNPRYQVTQFGKPVTLSCSQTLNHNVMYWYQQKSSQAPKLLFHYYDKDFNNEADTPDNFQSRRPNTSFCFLDIRSPGLGDTAMYLCATSGTARYEQYFGPGTRLTVT.

V gene TRBV5-1 combines with J gene TRBJ2-7; D possibly uses TRBD1 or TRBD2 (6 bases each). The CDR3 extends over 15 amino acids. CDR1 SGHRS and CDR2 YFSETQ come from the germline V gene. Trimming took 0 bases from V and 1 from J, leaving 11 bases between them. CDR3 DNA: TGCGCCAGCAGCTTGGTAATAGGGGGGTCCTACGAGCAGTACTTC. It specifies CASSLVIGGSYEQYF.

This clone was seen only a few times. V is TRBV2 and J is TRBJ1-1; D gene uncertain. The V gene's germline CDR1 is SNHLY and CDR2 FYNNEI. The length of the CDR3 is 12 residues. The V end lost 6 bases, the J end lost 1 base, and 6 bases lay between the germline ends. CDR3 DNA: TGTGCCAGCAGCCAGGAGAACACTGAAGCTTTCTTT. This translates into CASSQENTEAFF. Filled out from reference TRBV2 and TRBJ1-1, the complete variable domain reads EPEVTQTPSHQVTQMGQEVILRCVPISNHLYFYWYRQILGQKVEFLVSFYNNEISEKSEIFDDQFSVERPDGSNFTLKIRSTKLEDSAMYFCASSQENTEAFFGQGTRLTVV.

V and J are TRBV18 and TRBJ2-7, with D tentatively TRBD2 (5 bases). This CDR3 is 14 amino acids long. Per the germline V gene, CDR1 is KGHSH and CDR2 is LQKENI. Trimming removed 6 bases from V and 0 bases from J, with 12 bases in between. In DNA, the CDR3 is TGTGCCAGCTCGGATGTAGGGAGCTCCTACGAGCAGTACTTC. Amino acid sequence: CASSDVGSSYEQYF. Using reference TRBV18 and TRBJ2-7 for the parts outside the CDR3, the full variable domain is NAGVMQNPRHLVRRRGQEARLRCSPMKGHSHVYWYRQLPEEGLKFMVYLQKENIIDESGMPKERFSAEFPKEGPSILRIQQVVRGDSAAYFCASSDVGSSYEQYFGPGTRLTVT.

This chain links TRBV15 with TRBJ2-7; TRBD2 is a possible D gene (6 bases). Germline CDR1 and CDR2: LNHNV and YYDKDF (reference sequence). The CDR3 totals 16 residues. V was clipped by 4 bases and J by 3 bases, with 19 bases between them. The CDR3 region is CATSIGGAGMIYEQYF. Here the CDR3 DNA reads TGTGCCACCAGCATCGGCGGGGCAGGGATGATCTACGAGCAGTACTTC.

The chain links TRBV19 to TRBJ1-3, with a weak D call TRBD1 (5 bases). The CDR3 has 15 residues. Germline loops: CDR1 LNHDA, CDR2 SQIVND (reference sequence). Trimming cost V 5 bases and J 5 bases, with 16 bases left between them. CDR3 in amino acids: CASSPQGVMRNTIYF. CDR3 nucleotides: TGTGCCAGTAGTCCACAAGGGGTAATGAGAAACACCATATATTTT.

This clone was seen a handful of times. This sequence joins TRBV9 and TRBJ1-6; 8 bases agree with TRBD1. The CDR3 contains 16 residues. The germline CDR1 and CDR2 sequences are SGDLS and YYNGEE. V shed 4 bases, J shed 7 bases, and the junction held 10 bases outside the gene matches. CDR3 coding DNA: TGTGCCAGCAGCTTATCCTCACAGGGGGACAATTCACCCCTCCACTTT. Amino acids: CASSLSSQGDNSPLHF. Complete variable domain (other parts from reference TRBV9 and TRBJ1-6): DSGVTQTPKHLITATGQRVTLRCSPRSGDLSVYWYQQSLDQGLQFLIQYYNGEERAKGNILERFSAQQFPDLHSELNLSSLELGDSALYFCASSLSSQGDNSPLHFGNGTRLTVT.

The chain employs TRBV5-6 and TRBJ1-5, with D uncertain. The length of the CDR3 is 15 residues. The germline V gene has CDR1 SGHDT and CDR2 YYEEEE. V lost 2 bases, J lost 5 bases, and 14 bases lay in between. In DNA form, the CDR3 reads TGTGCCAGCAGCTTCGGATATTCGGTGGATCAGCCCCAGCATTTT. As protein: CASSFGYSVDQPQHF. The full variable domain, rest sourced from reference TRBV5-6 and TRBJ1-5, is DAGVTQSPTHLIKTRGQQVTLRCSPKSGHDTVSWYQQALGQGPQFIFQYYEEEERQRGNFPDRFSGHQFPNYSSELNVNALLLGDSALYLCASSFGYSVDQPQHFGDGTRLSIL.

This clone is judged medium-sized. V usage is TRBV29-1 and J usage is TRBJ2-1, with TRBD2 identical over 7 bases. Germline loops: CDR1 SQVTM, CDR2 ANQGSEA. J was trimmed by 5 bases and V by 7 bases; bases with no gene match: 8. The CDR3 sequence is 13 residues long. This CDR3 reads CSATGLLNNEQFF. CDR3 DNA: TGCAGCGCTACGGGACTACTCAACAATGAGCAGTTCTTC.

This clone has at least ten counts. The genes are TRBV4-2 and TRBJ1-1; D ambiguous. Between the trimmed V and J ends, which lost 0 bases and 3 bases, there was a span of 5 bases. The CDR3 has 13 amino acids. Germline lookup yields CDR1 LGHNA and CDR2 YNFKEQ. The CDR3 region is CASSQDLDTEAFF. CDR3 in DNA: TGTGCCAGCAGCCAAGATTTGGACACTGAAGCTTTCTTT.